The T cell receptor beta chain described here comes from a study of CD8 T cells in ankylosing spondylitis. V lost 6 bases, J lost 2 bases, and 10 bases lay in between. The CDR3 spans 12 residues. Germline CDR1 DFQATT, CDR2 SNEGSKA (reference sequence). In this sample, this clonotype turned up many times. Its antigen is as yet unknown. By quantitative 5'-RACE with molecular barcodes, the TCR beta libraries were made. In TCRdb, the 5' RACE reads were re-called with MiXCR into one record per CDR3 protein. The sample contains about 800,000 distinct CDR3 sequences, about 12% of which appear only once. Study-level points and caveats: Relatively rare in peripheral blood, disease-linked clones were also CD8+. Disease-linked clones were reportedly significantly enriched in matched ankylosing spondylitis synovial fluid. Ankylosing spondylitis blood appeared to be characterized by a TCR beta motif of several highly homologous variants.

This TCR came from a male donor with ankylosing spondylitis. Sequencing was carried out using blood, either unsorted or a sorted T cell fraction (not recorded which). V and J are TRBV20-1 and TRBJ2-5, with a possible D match to TRBD2 (6 bases). DNA for the CDR3: TGCAGTGCCCCGGGACTTCAAGAGACCCAGTACTTC. This codes for CSAPGLQETQYF.